Below are 22 T cell receptor beta chains sequenced from a single sample in a study of blood T cells in healthy people across ages. The authors ran a second PCR of about 7 to 11 cycles using a sample-barcoded 5' primer and a J-beta primer mix. TCRdb re-called the 5' RACE reads with MiXCR, one entry per CDR3 protein. This repertoire shows hundreds of thousands of distinct CDR3 sequences, 58% found once; its top ten account for over 20%. The sample was blood. Source of these receptors: a young man in good health.

This chain links TRBV20-1 with TRBJ1-6; D remains unclear. The V gene's germline CDR1 is DFQATT and CDR2 SNEGSKA (reference sequence). V dropped 6 bases and J dropped 9 bases, with 15 bases sitting between them. The length of the CDR3 is 13 residues. DNA for the CDR3: TGCAGTGCCAGCCGGGAAAGAAGTTCACCCCTCCACTTT. Protein sequence: CSASRERSSPLHF.

This clonotype has only a few counts. The rearrangement links TRBV15 to TRBJ2-2; no firm D call. Germline-derived CDR1 and CDR2 are LNHNV and YYDKDF (reference sequence). With 0 bases removed from V and 3 bases from J, the gap between germline ends came to 2 bases. This CDR3 is 13 amino acids long. The CDR3 loop is CATSRDYTGELFF. The CDR3 nucleotides are TGTGCCACCAGCAGAGATTACACCGGGGAGCTGTTTTTT.

The chain recombines TRBV6-4 with TRBJ2-3; 11 bases align to TRBD2. V was pared by 0 bases and J by 2 bases, with 4 bases of the junction left unmatched. The length of the CDR3 is 17 residues. Germline V gene lookup returns CDR1 MRHNA and CDR2 SNTAGT. The CDR3 coding sequence is TGTGCCAGCAGTGACTCGATAGCGGGAGGGCCCACAGATACGCAGTATTTT. Translation: CASSDSIAGGPTDTQYF.

This clonotype has a handful of counts. The chain joins TRBV4-3 to TRBJ2-5; possibly TRBD1 for D (5 bases). This CDR3 has 13 residues. Trimming pared 0 bases from V and 11 bases from J, leaving 13 bases between. The germline V gene has CDR1 LGHNA and CDR2 YSLEER. CDR3 bases: TGCGCCAGCAGCCAAGATCCACAGGCGGTACAGTACTTC. Translated: CASSQDPQAVQYF.

The J gene is TRBJ1-2, the V gene TRBV27, with 8 bases matching TRBD1. There are 17 residues in the CDR3. V gave up 3 bases and J gave up 0 bases; unmatched junction bases: 9. CDR1 is MNHEY, CDR2 SMNVEV, per germline (reference sequence). The CDR3 DNA sequence: TGTGCCAGCAGTTTTCTCCAATCAGGGGGCACTAACTATGGCTACACCTTC. Translation gives CASSFLQSGGTNYGYTF.

This clonotype has a single count. V is TRBV6-2 or TRBV6-3 and J is TRBJ1-4; D may be TRBD1 (6 bases). V was clipped by 8 bases and J by 5 bases, with 18 bases between them. The CDR3 is 15 residues long. The germline CDR1 and CDR2 sequences are MNHEY and SVGEGT. The CDR3 is CASAGLEGENEKLFF. In DNA, the CDR3 is TGTGCCAGCGCAGGACTAGAGGGGGAGAATGAAAAACTGTTTTTT.

The chain has TRBV7-9 and TRBJ2-3, with TRBD1 matching over 9 bases. In germline, CDR1 is SEHNR, CDR2 FQNEAQ (reference sequence). The ends lost 6 bases at V and 4 bases at J; junction bases unmatched: 11. The CDR3 contains 16 residues. As DNA, the CDR3 is TGTGCCAGCAGTCAAACAGGGGGCGAGGGTGCAGATACGCAGTATTTT. Amino acids: CASSQTGGEGADTQYF. The whole variable domain, remainder taken from reference TRBV7-9 and TRBJ2-3, is DTGVSQNPRHKITKRGQNVTFRCDPISEHNRLYWYRQTLGQGPEFLTYFQNEAQLEKSRLLSDRFSAERPKGSFSTLEIQRTEQGDSAMYLCASSQTGGEGADTQYFGPGTRLTVL.

This chain uses TRBV20-1 with TRBJ2-1; perhaps TRBD2 as D (6 bases). The CDR3 loop spans 16 amino acids. In germline, CDR1 is DFQATT, CDR2 SNEGSKA (reference sequence). V lost 3 bases to trimming and J lost 10 bases, with 25 bases between them. CDR3 bases: TGCAGTGCTAGTACCCTCGGCGGGACTGGAATTTGGGAGCAGTTCTTC. As protein: CSASTLGGTGIWEQFF.

This sequence joins TRBV20-1 and TRBJ2-3; 9 bases line up with TRBD2. The V gene's germline CDR1 is DFQATT and CDR2 SNEGSKA (reference sequence). The CDR3 loop spans 18 amino acids. J was trimmed by 7 bases and V by 0 bases; bases with no gene match: 17. This CDR3 reads CSARDPVGLAGFRNTQYF. CDR3 nucleotide sequence: TGCAGTGCTAGAGATCCGGTAGGGCTAGCGGGGTTCAGGAATACGCAGTATTTT.

The chain combines TRBV29-1 with TRBJ2-1; D may be TRBD1 (7 bases). CDR1 and CDR2 from the germline V gene are SQVTM and ANQGSEA. The CDR3 consists of 12 residues. The CDR3 sequence: CTGLEGAGEQFF. Here the CDR3 DNA reads TGCACCGGACTGGAGGGGGCAGGTGAGCAGTTCTTC.

V and J are TRBV7-2 and TRBJ2-5, with D perhaps matching TRBD2 (6 bases). Germline V lookup: CDR1 SGHTA, CDR2 FQGNSA. Trimming stripped 4 bases from V and 0 bases from J, with 18 bases between. The CDR3 is 17 residues long. CDR3 region: CASSSNSRLAYQETQYF. CDR3 coding DNA: TGTGCCAGCAGCTCCAACTCTCGGCTAGCGTACCAAGAGACCCAGTACTTC.

This clonotype occurred once. V is TRBV27 and J is TRBJ1-5; TRBD1 matches 7 bases. V trimming: 8 bases; J trimming: 7 bases; junction bases outside the gene matches: 11. Germline V gene sequence: CDR1 MNHEY, CDR2 SMNVEV (reference sequence). This CDR3 region has 14 residues. As DNA, the CDR3 is TGTGCCAGCCAAACAGGACAGGTCGGACAGCCCCAGCATTTT. It yields the protein CASQTGQVGQPQHF.

V gene TRBV10-3 combines with J gene TRBJ1-5; 7 bases line up with TRBD1. This CDR3 has 15 amino acids. V lost 3 bases to trimming and J lost 4 bases; unmatched junction nucleotides: 6. Germline V gene data show CDR1 as ENHRY and CDR2 as SYGVKD. CDR3 residues: CAISEGDSSNQPQHF. In DNA, the CDR3 is TGTGCCATCAGTGAAGGGGACAGCAGTAATCAGCCCCAGCATTTT.

The chain couples TRBV5-1 to TRBJ1-2; D may be TRBD1 (6 bases). The CDR3 length is 15 residues. Trimming shortened V by 7 bases and J by 2 bases, and 18 bases separated the two germline ends. Germline lookup yields CDR1 SGHRS and CDR2 YFSETQ. CDR3 nucleotides: TGCGCCAGCGCCGAGGGGGGGCGACGGAACTATGGCTACACCTTC. Translating gives CASAEGGRRNYGYTF. The entire variable domain, with the rest obtained from reference TRBV5-1 and TRBJ1-2, is as follows: KAGVTQTPRYLIKTRGQQVTLSCSPISGHRSVSWYQQTPGQGLQFLFEYFSETQRNKGNFPGRFSGRQFSNSRSEMNVSTLELGDSALYLCASAEGGRRNYGYTFGSGTRLTVV.

This rearrangement joins TRBV12-3 or TRBV12-4 to TRBJ2-7; the match to TRBD2 covers 7 bases. The DNA matches TRBJ2-5 better at its end, which makes the J call doubtful. CDR3 length: 14 amino acids. This chain's CDR3 is CASTTGYGGETQYF. In nucleotides, the CDR3 is TGTGCCAGCACAACGGGCTACGGGGGGGAGACCCAGTACTTC.

This clonotype was observed a few times. This chain connects TRBV29-1 to TRBJ2-7; D is perhaps TRBD1 or TRBD2 (5 bases each). The CDR3 covers 11 residues. Per the germline V gene, CDR1 is SQVTM and CDR2 is ANQGSEA. The V end lost 4 bases, the J end lost 9 bases, and 13 bases lay between the germline ends. The CDR3 DNA is TGCAGCGTTGTATGGGGGTCCGGGCAGTACTTC. Translated, it gives CSVVWGSGQYF.

This clonotype was seen only a few times. The chain employs TRBV29-1 and TRBJ2-1; D possibly corresponds to TRBD2 (7 bases). CDR3 length equals 14 residues. V lost 6 bases and J 5 bases, leaving 17 bases between the germline ends. The V gene's germline CDR1 is SQVTM and CDR2 ANQGSEA. The CDR3 loop is CSVPTGRADNEQFF. CDR3 bases: TGCAGCGTCCCCACAGGGAGGGCGGACAATGAGCAGTTCTTC.

This clonotype has a count of ten or more. As DNA, the CDR3 is TGCGCCAGCAGCGGCCGAGGGAACCCCCAGGAGACCCAGTACTTC. It specifies CASSGRGNPQETQYF. The chain couples TRBV4-1 to TRBJ2-5; D may be TRBD2 (5 bases). V was shortened by 5 bases and J by 5 bases, with 18 bases between the two germline ends. The CDR3 is 15 residues long. Germline V CDR1 and CDR2: MGHRA, YSYEKL.

This clonotype was picked up a small number of times. This chain links TRBV11-1 with TRBJ2-5, with unresolved D. Germline values: CDR1 SGHAT, CDR2 FQDESV (reference sequence). The CDR3 is 12 residues long. V was pared by 4 bases and J by 11 bases, with 14 bases between. The chain's CDR3 is CASSSPRQEQYF. DNA for the CDR3: TGTGCCAGCAGCTCACCCCGTCAAGAGCAGTACTTC. Full variable domain (missing parts from reference TRBV11-1 and TRBJ2-5): EAEVAQSPRYKITEKSQAVAFWCDPISGHATLYWYRQILGQGPELLVQFQDESVVDDSQLPKDRFSAERLKGVDSTLKIQPAELGDSAMYLCASSSPRQEQYFGPGTRLLVL.

This clonotype was counted once. The chain links TRBV6-2 or TRBV6-3 to TRBJ2-1; the D call may be TRBD1 or TRBD2 (5 bases each). V lost 7 bases, J lost 9 bases, and 16 bases lay in between. The CDR3 consists of 13 residues. Looked up from germline, CDR1 is MNHEY and CDR2 is SVGEGT. CDR3 nucleotides: TGTGCCAGCAAGGAAGGACGGGGACCTGAGCAGTTCTTC. Translated: CASKEGRGPEQFF.

The J gene is TRBJ2-4, the V gene TRBV10-3, with D maybe TRBD1 (6 bases). Matching the DNA end better, TRBJ2-7 makes the J call doubtful. The germline gives CDR1 ENHRY, CDR2 SYGVKD. The CDR3 spans 14 residues. CDR3 region: CAISDETGFDEQYF. DNA for the CDR3: TGTGCCATCAGTGACGAAACAGGGTTCGACGAGCAGTACTTC.

This clonotype was found many times. CDR3 region: CASSLNSDTQYF. The CDR3 bases are TGTGCCAGCAGCTTAAACAGTGATACGCAGTATTTT. The chain employs TRBV7-9 and TRBJ2-3; no definite D call. Trimming shortened V by 2 bases and J by 6 bases, and 6 bases separated the two germline ends. This CDR3 comprises 12 residues. Germline-derived CDR1 and CDR2 are SEHNR and FQNEAQ (reference sequence).